This TCR beta chain was observed in a study of OX40 agonist ivuxolimab in advanced cancers. Sequencing was performed with immunoSEQ multiplex PCR; in TCRdb, only in-frame clones are kept and a portion is missing. The data show roughly 46,000 clones, around nine tenths seen once. This CDR3 comprises 14 residues. Germline-derived CDR1 and CDR2 are SGHVS and FNYEAQ. Losses at the gene ends were 1 base for V and 7 bases for J; bases not matched to a gene: 4. The chain employs TRBV7-6 and TRBJ2-1; TRBD2 matches at 7 bases. The source material was CD4+ or CD8+ T cells sorted from blood, sampled in a trial of the OX40 agonist ivuxolimab. The sequence was collected from an adult with an advanced solid tumor such as melanoma, head and neck, liver or kidney cancer. This CDR3 is CASSLGGAGNEQFF. CDR3 in DNA: TGTGCCAGCAGCTTAGGCGGAGCGGGGAATGAGCAGTTCTTC.